This T cell receptor (beta chain) was sequenced in a study of control samples from healthy donors and cancer patients. This table comes from immunoSEQ multiplex PCR, and its TCRdb copy is limited to in-frame clones, with some not included. The sample contains roughly 120,000 clones, approximately 94% of which appear only once. The CDR3 spans 13 residues. V lost 5 bases and J 6 bases, leaving 13 bases between the germline ends. Germline values: CDR1 SQVTM, CDR2 ANQGSEA. Material for sequencing was PBMCs. The chain employs TRBV29-1 and TRBJ2-2, with D unclear. This TCR came from a man aged 50 or older with head and neck cancer. In DNA form, the CDR3 reads TGCAGCGTTCGCCCGGTGTTCTCCGGGGAGCTGTTTTTT. The encoded protein is CSVRPVFSGELFF.